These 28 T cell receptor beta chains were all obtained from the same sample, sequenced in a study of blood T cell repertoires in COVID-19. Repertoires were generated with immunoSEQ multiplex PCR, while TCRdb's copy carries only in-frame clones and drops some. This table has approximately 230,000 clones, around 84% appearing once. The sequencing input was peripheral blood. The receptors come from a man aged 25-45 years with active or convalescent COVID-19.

CDR3 protein: CASSWQGTQYF. CDR3 DNA: TGTGCCAGCAGTTGGCAGGGTACGCAGTATTTT. The rearrangement joins TRBV12-3 or TRBV12-4 to TRBJ2-3; a possible D gene is TRBD1 (5 bases). This CDR3 spans 11 amino acids. Trimming stripped 4 bases from V and 8 bases from J, with 7 bases between.

This CDR3 reads CASSYRGDTEAFF. CDR3 DNA sequence: TGTGCCAGCAGTTACAGGGGTGACACTGAAGCTTTCTTT. This chain links TRBV27 with TRBJ1-1; 7 nucleotides line up with TRBD1. The CDR3 has 13 amino acids. J lost 3 bases, V lost 4 bases, and 2 bases had no gene match. CDR1 is MNHEY, CDR2 SMNVEV, per germline (reference sequence).

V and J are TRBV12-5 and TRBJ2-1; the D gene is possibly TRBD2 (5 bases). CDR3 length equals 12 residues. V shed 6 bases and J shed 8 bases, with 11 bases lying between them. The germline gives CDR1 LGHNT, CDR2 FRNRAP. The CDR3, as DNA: TGTGCTAGTGGCCGACTATTGGATGAGCAGTTCTTC. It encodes CASGRLLDEQFF.

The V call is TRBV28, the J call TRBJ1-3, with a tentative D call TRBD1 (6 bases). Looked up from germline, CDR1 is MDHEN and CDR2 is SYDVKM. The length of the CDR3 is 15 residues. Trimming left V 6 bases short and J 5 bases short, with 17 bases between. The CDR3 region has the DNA TGTGCCAGCAGCCTGTTCAGGGGCTTAAGAAACACCATATATTTT. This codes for CASSLFRGLRNTIYF.

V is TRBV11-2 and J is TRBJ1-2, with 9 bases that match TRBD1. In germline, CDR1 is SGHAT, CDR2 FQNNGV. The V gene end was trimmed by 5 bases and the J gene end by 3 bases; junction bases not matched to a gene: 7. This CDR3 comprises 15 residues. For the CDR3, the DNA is TGTGCCAGCAGCCAACCGGGGACAGGGCACTATGGCTACACCTTC. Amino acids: CASSQPGTGHYGYTF.

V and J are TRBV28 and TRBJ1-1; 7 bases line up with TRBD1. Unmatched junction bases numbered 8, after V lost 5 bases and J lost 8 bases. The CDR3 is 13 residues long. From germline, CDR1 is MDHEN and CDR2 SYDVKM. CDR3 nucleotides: TGTGCCAGCAGTGAAGACAGGGTGCCCGAAGCTTTCTTT. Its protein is CASSEDRVPEAFF.

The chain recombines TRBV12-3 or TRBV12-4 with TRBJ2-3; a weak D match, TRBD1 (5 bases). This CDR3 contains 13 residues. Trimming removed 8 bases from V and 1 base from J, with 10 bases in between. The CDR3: CASARARTDTQYF. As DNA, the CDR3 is TGTGCCAGCGCCAGGGCCCGCACAGATACGCAGTATTTT.

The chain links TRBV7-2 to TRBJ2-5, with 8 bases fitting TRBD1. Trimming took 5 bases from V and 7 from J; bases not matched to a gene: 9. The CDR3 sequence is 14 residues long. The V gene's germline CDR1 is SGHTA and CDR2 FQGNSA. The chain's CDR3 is CASSPQTGDGTQYF. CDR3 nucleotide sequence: TGTGCCAGCAGCCCCCAGACAGGGGACGGGACCCAGTACTTC.

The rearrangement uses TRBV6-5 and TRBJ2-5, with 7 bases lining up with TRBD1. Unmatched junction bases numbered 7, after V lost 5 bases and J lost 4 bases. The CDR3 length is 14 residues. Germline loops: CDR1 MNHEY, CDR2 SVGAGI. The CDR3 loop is CASSLRRGPETQYF. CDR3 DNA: TGTGCCAGCAGTCTGCGAAGGGGGCCAGAGACCCAGTACTTC.

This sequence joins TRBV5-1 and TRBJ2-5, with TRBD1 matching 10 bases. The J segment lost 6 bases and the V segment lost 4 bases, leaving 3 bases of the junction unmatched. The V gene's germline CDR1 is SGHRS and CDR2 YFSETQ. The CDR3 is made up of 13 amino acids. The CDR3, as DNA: TGCGCCAGCAGCCCGGACAGGGGGAAGACCCAGTACTTC. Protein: CASSPDRGKTQYF.

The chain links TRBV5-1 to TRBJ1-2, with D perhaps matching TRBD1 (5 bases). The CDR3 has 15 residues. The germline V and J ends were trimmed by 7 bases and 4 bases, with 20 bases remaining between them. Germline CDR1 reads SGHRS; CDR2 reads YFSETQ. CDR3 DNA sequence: TGCGCCAGCTCGGACACAGGACGGAACCTCTATGGCTACACCTTC. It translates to CASSDTGRNLYGYTF.

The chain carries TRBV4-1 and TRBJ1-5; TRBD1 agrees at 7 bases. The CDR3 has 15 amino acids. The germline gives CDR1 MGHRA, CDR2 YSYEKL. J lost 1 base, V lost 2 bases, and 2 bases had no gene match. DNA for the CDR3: TGCGCCAGCAGCCAACGGACAGGAAGCAATCAGCCCCAGCATTTT. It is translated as CASSQRTGSNQPQHF.

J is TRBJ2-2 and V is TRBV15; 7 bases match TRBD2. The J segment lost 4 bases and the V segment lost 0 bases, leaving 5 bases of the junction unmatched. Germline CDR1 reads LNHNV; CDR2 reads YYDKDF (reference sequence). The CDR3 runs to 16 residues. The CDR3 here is CATSRDPGGGTGELFF. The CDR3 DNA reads TGTGCCACCAGCAGAGATCCGGGAGGTGGCACCGGGGAGCTGTTTTTT.

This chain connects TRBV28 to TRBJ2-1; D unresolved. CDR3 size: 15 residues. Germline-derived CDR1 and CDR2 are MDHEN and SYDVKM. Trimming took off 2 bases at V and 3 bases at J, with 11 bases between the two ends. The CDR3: CASSLVRYGYNEQFF. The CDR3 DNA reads TGTGCCAGCAGTTTAGTCCGGTACGGCTACAATGAGCAGTTCTTC.

The CDR3 here is CASSQEDLGRGASVNQPQHF. The CDR3, as DNA: TGCGCCAGCAGCCAAGAAGACCTGGGTAGGGGCGCATCGGTAAATCAGCCCCAGCATTTT. The rearrangement links TRBV4-1 to TRBJ1-5; TRBD1 is a possible D gene (5 bases). V lost 0 bases to trimming and J lost 4 bases, with 25 bases between them. CDR1 is MGHRA, CDR2 YSYEKL, per germline. The CDR3 extends over 20 amino acids.

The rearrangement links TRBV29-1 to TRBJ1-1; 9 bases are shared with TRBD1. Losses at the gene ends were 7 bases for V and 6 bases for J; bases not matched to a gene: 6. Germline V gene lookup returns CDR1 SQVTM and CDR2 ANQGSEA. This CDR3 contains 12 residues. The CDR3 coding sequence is TGCAGCGCCCCGACAGGGGGAGCTGAAGCTTTCTTT. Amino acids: CSAPTGGAEAFF.

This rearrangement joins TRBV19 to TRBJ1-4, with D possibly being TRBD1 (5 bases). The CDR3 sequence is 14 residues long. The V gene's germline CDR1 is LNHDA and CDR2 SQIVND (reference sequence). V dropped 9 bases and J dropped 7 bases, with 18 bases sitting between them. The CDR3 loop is CASRLRGPLEKLFF. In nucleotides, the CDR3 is TGTGCCAGCCGTCTAAGGGGTCCTCTTGAAAAACTGTTTTTT.

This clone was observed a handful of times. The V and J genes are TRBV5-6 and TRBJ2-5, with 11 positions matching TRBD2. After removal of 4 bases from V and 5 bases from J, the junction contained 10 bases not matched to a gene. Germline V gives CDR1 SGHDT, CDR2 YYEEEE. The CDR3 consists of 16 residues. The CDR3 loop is CASSGLVAGGGETQYF. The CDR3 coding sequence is TGTGCCAGCAGCGGCCTAGTAGCGGGAGGGGGGGAGACCCAGTACTTC.

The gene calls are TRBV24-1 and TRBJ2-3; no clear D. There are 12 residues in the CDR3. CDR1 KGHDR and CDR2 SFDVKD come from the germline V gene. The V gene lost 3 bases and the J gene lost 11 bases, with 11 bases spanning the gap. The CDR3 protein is CATSDPLLQQYF. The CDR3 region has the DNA TGTGCCACCAGTGATCCCCTACTTCAGCAGTATTTT.

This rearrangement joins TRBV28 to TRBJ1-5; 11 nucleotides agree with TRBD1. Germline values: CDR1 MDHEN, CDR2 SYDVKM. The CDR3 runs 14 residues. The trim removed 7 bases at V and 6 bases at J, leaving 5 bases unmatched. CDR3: CASNEDRGPQPQHF. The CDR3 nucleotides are TGTGCCAGCAACGAGGACAGGGGGCCTCAGCCCCAGCATTTT.

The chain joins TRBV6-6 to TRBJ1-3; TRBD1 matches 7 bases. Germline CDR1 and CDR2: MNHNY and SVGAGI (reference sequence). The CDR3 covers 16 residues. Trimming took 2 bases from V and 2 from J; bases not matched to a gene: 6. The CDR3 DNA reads TGTGCCAGCAGTTACACAACCCAGGGGGCTGGAAACACCATATATTTT. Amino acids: CASSYTTQGAGNTIYF.

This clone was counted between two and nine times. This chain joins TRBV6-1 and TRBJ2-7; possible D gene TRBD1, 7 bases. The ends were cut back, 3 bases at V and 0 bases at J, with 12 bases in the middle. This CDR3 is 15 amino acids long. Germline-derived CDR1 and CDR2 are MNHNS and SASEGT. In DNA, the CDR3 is TGTGCCAGCAGTGAGCGGGGACAGATCTCCTACGAGCAGTACTTC. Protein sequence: CASSERGQISYEQYF.

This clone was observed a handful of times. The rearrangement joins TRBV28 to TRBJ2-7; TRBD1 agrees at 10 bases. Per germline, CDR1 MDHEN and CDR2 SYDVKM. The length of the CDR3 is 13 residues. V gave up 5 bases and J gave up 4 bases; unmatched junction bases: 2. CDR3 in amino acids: CASSPGQGYEQYF. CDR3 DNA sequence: TGTGCCAGCAGTCCGGGACAGGGGTACGAGCAGTACTTC.

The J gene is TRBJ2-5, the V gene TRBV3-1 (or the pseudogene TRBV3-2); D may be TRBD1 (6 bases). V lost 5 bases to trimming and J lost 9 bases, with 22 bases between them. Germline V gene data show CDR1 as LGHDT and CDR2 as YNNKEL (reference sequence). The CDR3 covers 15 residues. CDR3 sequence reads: CASSRAGVAPWAQYF. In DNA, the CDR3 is TGTGCCAGCAGCAGGGCAGGGGTAGCGCCCTGGGCCCAGTACTTC.

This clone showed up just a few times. CDR3 sequence reads: CASSLEVGRAYEQYF. CDR3 sequence (DNA): TGTGCCAGCAGCTTAGAGGTCGGCAGGGCCTACGAGCAGTACTTC. V is TRBV7-6 and J is TRBJ2-7; TRBD1 might be the D (5 bases). Germline V gives CDR1 SGHVS, CDR2 FNYEAQ. With 1 base removed from V and 2 bases from J, the gap between germline ends came to 12 bases. The CDR3 spans 15 residues.

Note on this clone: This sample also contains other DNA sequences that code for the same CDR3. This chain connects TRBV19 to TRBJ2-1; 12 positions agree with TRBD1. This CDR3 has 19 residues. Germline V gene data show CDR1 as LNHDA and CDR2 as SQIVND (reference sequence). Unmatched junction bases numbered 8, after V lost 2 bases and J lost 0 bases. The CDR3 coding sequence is TGTGCCAGTAGTATAAGGGGACAGGGGGCTATAAGCTCCTACAATGAGCAGTTCTTC. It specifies CASSIRGQGAISSYNEQFF.

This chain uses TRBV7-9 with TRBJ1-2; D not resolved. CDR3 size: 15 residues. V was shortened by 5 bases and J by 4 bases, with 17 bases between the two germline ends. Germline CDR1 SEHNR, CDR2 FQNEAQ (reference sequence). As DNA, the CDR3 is TGTGCCAGCAGCCAAGAGGTTCCGACTCCCTATGGCTACACCTTC. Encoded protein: CASSQEVPTPYGYTF.

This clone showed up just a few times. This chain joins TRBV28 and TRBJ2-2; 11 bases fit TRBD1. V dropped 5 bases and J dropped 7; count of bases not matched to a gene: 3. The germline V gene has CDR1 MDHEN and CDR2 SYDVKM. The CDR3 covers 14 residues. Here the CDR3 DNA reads TGTGCCAGCAGTAGGGACAGGGGGATCGGGGAGCTGTTTTTT. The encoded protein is CASSRDRGIGELFF.